These 26 T cell receptor beta chains came from one sample sequenced in a study of CD8 T cells in ankylosing spondylitis. TCRdb re-analysed the 5' RACE reads in MiXCR, keeping a single row per CDR3 protein. Here the sample spans around 130,000 distinct CDR3 sequences, 6.5% to 9% being singletons. Source material: blood, either unsorted or a sorted T cell fraction (not recorded which). The receptors stem from a male donor with ankylosing spondylitis or in good health (not recorded which).

This clonotype was seen more than once but under ten times. The gene calls are TRBV2 and TRBJ1-4; 8 bases are shared with TRBD1. The germline CDR1 and CDR2 sequences are SNHLY and FYNNEI. After removal of 10 bases from V and 7 bases from J, the junction contained 17 bases not matched to a gene. The length of the CDR3 is 16 residues. This CDR3 is CATPGQELGHGEKLFF. As DNA, the CDR3 is TGTGCCACCCCGGGACAGGAATTGGGGCACGGTGAAAAACTGTTTTTT.

There are many counts of this clonotype. The chain recombines TRBV2 with TRBJ2-6; D uncertain. Germline V gives CDR1 SNHLY, CDR2 FYNNEI. Trimming cost V 4 bases and J 0 bases, with 4 bases left between them. This CDR3 is 14 amino acids long. Written as DNA, the CDR3 is TGTGCCAGCAGTGCCACCTCTGGGGCCAACGTCCTGACTTTC. Amino acid sequence: CASSATSGANVLTF.

As regards this clonotype: Just one base apart from a much larger clone, this may be a read error. This chain connects TRBV5-7 to TRBJ1-2; no clear D gene. TRBV5-7 is reported as an ORF; its role is uncertain. V lost 4 bases to trimming and J lost 8 bases, with 12 bases between them. This CDR3 has 12 amino acids. CDR3: CASSPGVLGYTF. CDR3 nucleotide sequence: TGTGCCAGCAGCCCCGGAGTCCTGGGCTACACCTTC.

The table lists this clonotype with many counts. This chain links TRBV5-1 with TRBJ2-2, with D tentatively TRBD2 (6 bases). Looked up from germline, CDR1 is SGHRS and CDR2 is YFSETQ. This CDR3 is 17 amino acids long. Trimming cost V 0 bases and J 9 bases, with 21 bases left between them. The CDR3 region is CASSLGPQVGGGRELFF. The CDR3 DNA reads as TGCGCCAGCAGCTTGGGACCCCAAGTGGGGGGTGGCCGGGAGCTGTTTTTT.

This clonotype was recorded at least ten times. The chain combines TRBV20-1 with TRBJ2-7, with D possibly being TRBD1 (5 bases). CDR1 is DFQATT, CDR2 SNEGSKA, per germline (reference sequence). The CDR3 is 15 amino acids. Trimming removed 3 bases at V and 2 bases at J, with 17 bases between. CDR3: CSASASVGLTYEQYF. CDR3 nucleotide sequence: TGCAGTGCTAGTGCTTCGGTGGGGCTTACCTACGAGCAGTACTTC.

This clonotype was seen many times. V is TRBV27 and J is TRBJ2-4; D unresolved. The V gene lost 6 bases and the J gene lost 0 bases, with 21 bases spanning the gap. CDR3 length: 18 amino acids. The germline V gene has CDR1 MNHEY and CDR2 SMNVEV (reference sequence). The CDR3 region is CASRPAYGATLAKNIQYF. CDR3 bases: TGTGCCAGCAGGCCTGCGTATGGCGCCACCTTAGCCAAAAACATTCAGTACTTC.

This clonotype was observed at least ten times. The rearrangement uses TRBV20-1 and TRBJ2-2; D not resolved. In germline, CDR1 is DFQATT, CDR2 SNEGSKA (reference sequence). The CDR3 is 14 amino acids. Trimming stripped 6 bases from V and 1 base from J, with 12 bases between. This CDR3 reads CSATRVRNTGELFF. In nucleotides, the CDR3 is TGCAGTGCCACAAGGGTCCGGAACACCGGGGAGCTGTTTTTT.

This clonotype has a count of ten or more. V is TRBV5-1 and J is TRBJ2-1, with D unclear. The CDR3 runs to 15 residues. Germline CDR1 and CDR2: SGHRS and YFSETQ. The germline V and J ends were trimmed by 0 bases and 1 base, with 8 bases remaining between them. The CDR3 here is CASSLGPESYNEQFF. Written as DNA, the CDR3 is TGCGCCAGCAGCTTGGGTCCTGAATCCTACAATGAGCAGTTCTTC. The whole variable domain, filled in from reference TRBV5-1 and TRBJ2-1, reads KAGVTQTPRYLIKTRGQQVTLSCSPISGHRSVSWYQQTPGQGLQFLFEYFSETQRNKGNFPGRFSGRQFSNSRSEMNVSTLELGDSALYLCASSLGPESYNEQFFGPGTRLTVL.

There are many counts of this clonotype. This chain joins TRBV7-9 and TRBJ1-2; no clear D. CDR3 length: 14 residues. The germline V and J ends were trimmed by 1 base and 6 bases, with 12 bases remaining between them. Germline V CDR1 and CDR2: SEHNR, FQNEAQ (reference sequence). In DNA form, the CDR3 reads TGTGCCAGCAGCTTAGGCGGGGAAAGGAATGGCTACACCTTC. Its translation is CASSLGGERNGYTF.

This clonotype was seen many times. This chain uses TRBV20-1 with TRBJ2-5, with D perhaps TRBD2 (5 bases). Germline V lookup: CDR1 DFQATT, CDR2 SNEGSKA (reference sequence). V lost 4 bases and J lost 5, with 8 bases in between. CDR3 length equals 11 residues. The CDR3 DNA is TGCAGTGCTAAGGGCGGGGAGACCCAGTACTTC. It specifies CSAKGGETQYF.

This clonotype occurred many times. The V call is TRBV5-1, the J call TRBJ2-7, with D possibly being TRBD1 (6 bases). V was trimmed by 6 bases and J by 2 bases, leaving 12 bases between them. This CDR3 has 13 amino acids. Germline CDR1 reads SGHRS; CDR2 reads YFSETQ. The CDR3 loop is CASKIPGAYEQYF. CDR3 sequence (DNA): TGCGCCAGCAAGATTCCAGGGGCCTACGAGCAGTACTTC.

This clonotype showed up many times. The rearrangement uses TRBV3-1 and TRBJ2-5; D gene unclear. The V end was cut by 0 bases, the J end by 1 base, with 9 bases between. The germline V gene has CDR1 LGHDT and CDR2 YNNKEL (reference sequence). The CDR3 is 15 residues long. The CDR3 DNA reads TGTGCCAGCAGCCAAGATCTGGAATCCCAAGAGACCCAGTACTTC. Translated, it gives CASSQDLESQETQYF.

This clonotype appeared many times. The genes are TRBV29-1 and TRBJ2-3; no clear D gene. CDR1 and CDR2 (germline): SQVTM, ANQGSEA. The CDR3 runs to 18 residues. V was cut by 5 bases and J by 0 bases, with 24 bases left in between. In DNA, the CDR3 is TGCAGCGTTTCGGGCCCCGAAGGGAAGAGAACTAGCACAGATACGCAGTATTTT. It codes for CSVSGPEGKRTSTDTQYF.

The rearrangement joins TRBV20-1 to TRBJ1-2; weak D call: TRBD1 (6 bases). Trimming pared 0 bases from V and 8 bases from J, leaving 16 bases between. The CDR3 totals 14 residues. Germline V gene sequence: CDR1 DFQATT, CDR2 SNEGSKA (reference sequence). CDR3 nucleotide sequence: TGCAGTGCTAGAGATGGGGGCGCCGACCGGGGCTACACCTTC. This encodes CSARDGGADRGYTF.

This clonotype has a count of ten or more. The genes are TRBV7-2 and TRBJ2-1; D unresolved. CDR1 SGHTA and CDR2 FQGNSA come from the germline V gene. The ends were cut back, 7 bases at V and 9 bases at J, with 10 bases in the middle. The CDR3 is made up of 11 amino acids. The CDR3 sequence: CASTLVSEQFF. The CDR3 DNA reads as TGTGCCAGCACCCTGGTTAGTGAGCAGTTCTTC. The full variable domain, with the rest looked up from reference TRBV7-2 and TRBJ2-1, is GAGVSQSPSNKVTEKGKDVELRCDPISGHTALYWYRQSLGQGLEFLIYFQGNSAPDKSGLPSDRFSAERTGGSVSTLTIQRTQQEDSAVYLCASTLVSEQFFGPGTRLTVL.

This clonotype was counted ten times or more. The CDR3 here is CSAPFAGHSADTQYF. DNA of the CDR3: TGCAGTGCGCCGTTTGCGGGCCACAGCGCAGATACGCAGTATTTT. The chain couples TRBV20-1 to TRBJ2-3, with a tentative D call TRBD2 (5 bases). CDR1 and CDR2 from the germline V gene are DFQATT and SNEGSKA (reference sequence). Trimming stripped 6 bases from V and 4 bases from J, with 20 bases between. The CDR3 totals 15 residues.

This clonotype occurred many times. The chain combines TRBV10-3 with TRBJ2-2; D is ambiguous. The CDR3 runs to 12 residues. Germline loops: CDR1 ENHRY, CDR2 SYGVKD. V lost 7 bases and J 6 bases, leaving 9 bases between the germline ends. For the CDR3, the DNA is TGTGCCATCACAAGGGTCCCCGGGGAGCTGTTTTTT. It yields the protein CAITRVPGELFF.

This clonotype was observed at least ten times. This sequence joins TRBV5-1 and TRBJ1-1, with unresolved D. The V gene lost 4 bases and the J gene lost 8 bases, with 15 bases spanning the gap. Germline V gene data show CDR1 as SGHRS and CDR2 as YFSETQ. The CDR3 contains 13 residues. The DNA of the CDR3 is TGCGCCAGCAGCCTTATAGTGGGGTCGGAAGCTTTCTTT. Encoded protein: CASSLIVGSEAFF.

At least ten counts were recorded for this clonotype. The chain is built from TRBV5-1 and TRBJ2-3, with 9 bases identical to TRBD1. Trimming removed 1 base from V and 3 bases from J; junction bases left unmatched: 9. CDR1 is SGHRS and CDR2 is YFSETQ in the germline V gene. The length of the CDR3 is 17 residues. The CDR3 DNA follows: TGCGCCAGCAGCTTGCCCAGGGACAGGGCTTTGACAGATACGCAGTATTTT. Encoded protein: CASSLPRDRALTDTQYF.

There are many counts of this clonotype. The chain joins TRBV5-1 to TRBJ2-2; a weak D match, TRBD1 (6 bases). This CDR3 comprises 13 residues. Between the trimmed V and J ends, which lost 6 bases and 5 bases, there was a span of 11 bases. CDR1 is SGHRS, CDR2 YFSETQ, per germline. The CDR3, as DNA: TGCGCCAGCAACCCAGGGGAGACCGGGGAGCTGTTTTTT. It specifies CASNPGETGELFF.

This clonotype has a count of ten or more. This chain joins TRBV20-1 and TRBJ1-2; 7 nucleotides match TRBD1. The CDR3 is made up of 13 amino acids. From germline, CDR1 is DFQATT and CDR2 SNEGSKA (reference sequence). The J segment lost 6 bases and the V segment lost 4 bases, leaving 8 bases of the junction unmatched. In DNA form, the CDR3 reads TGCAGTGCTATCCGGGACAGCGCTGATGGCTACACCTTC. Its protein product is CSAIRDSADGYTF.

This clonotype was counted many times. This chain uses TRBV5-1 with TRBJ2-1; D uncertain. The CDR3 extends over 13 amino acids. V lost 4 bases, J lost 7 bases, and 12 bases lay in between. Germline loops: CDR1 SGHRS, CDR2 YFSETQ. The CDR3 coding sequence is TGCGCCAGCAGCCGCGACGAGAGGAATGAGCAGTTCTTC. It codes for CASSRDERNEQFF.

In this sample, this clonotype turned up many times. The V call is TRBV5-1, the J call TRBJ2-7; D not certain. V was clipped by 0 bases and J by 5 bases, with 12 bases between them. CDR3 size: 14 residues. Germline CDR1 reads SGHRS; CDR2 reads YFSETQ. The CDR3, as DNA: TGCGCCAGCAGCTTGGATCTCCTGAAGGACGAGCAGTACTTC. Encoded protein: CASSLDLLKDEQYF.

This clonotype was recorded at least ten times. The CDR3 spells CSARGLAGPMDEQFF. CDR3 bases: TGCAGTGCTAGAGGGTTAGCGGGGCCCATGGATGAGCAGTTCTTC. The chain recombines TRBV20-1 with TRBJ2-1; TRBD2 matches 8 bases. The J segment lost 8 bases and the V segment lost 1 base, leaving 10 bases of the junction unmatched. The CDR3 is 15 amino acids. Germline V gene sequence: CDR1 DFQATT, CDR2 SNEGSKA (reference sequence).

This clonotype showed up just a few times. The J gene is TRBJ2-3, the V gene TRBV20-1; possible D gene TRBD1, 6 bases. CDR3 length equals 20 residues. Looked up from germline, CDR1 is DFQATT and CDR2 is SNEGSKA (reference sequence). V was trimmed by 0 bases and J by 1 base, leaving 26 bases between them. CDR3 amino acids: CSARDRQAQGRRGGTDTQYF. As DNA, the CDR3 is TGCAGTGCTAGAGACCGACAGGCCCAGGGTCGGAGAGGGGGCACAGATACGCAGTATTTT.

This clonotype was detected ten times or more. V is TRBV5-1 and J is TRBJ2-7, with D maybe TRBD2 (6 bases). Germline assignment: CDR1 SGHRS and CDR2 YFSETQ. Between the trimmed V and J ends, which lost 4 bases and 0 bases, there was a span of 20 bases. The CDR3 has 17 amino acids. CDR3 region: CASSPGSGPLNSYEQYF. The CDR3 coding sequence is TGCGCCAGCAGCCCAGGTAGCGGACCTTTAAACTCCTACGAGCAGTACTTC.